This T cell receptor beta chain derives from a study of long-term antiretroviral therapy in people with HIV. Study-wide results and caveats: After ART, diversity increased yet remained lower than transplant donor controls. Among HIV repertoires, CDR3 length ranges were narrower than those of controls.

Investigators performed immunoSEQ version v3.0 at survey level. Data came from immunoSEQ multiplex PCR; TCRdb stores just in-frame clones and leaves some out. Here the sample spans tens of thousands of clones, about 95% being singletons. To note about this clone: Its cognate antigen is unknown.

This CDR3 spans 16 amino acids. Germline V lookup: CDR1 SEHNR, CDR2 FQNEAQ (reference sequence). Trimming at V came to 5 bases and at J to 5 bases, leaving 13 bases not matched to a gene. V and J are TRBV7-9 and TRBJ1-2; 8 nucleotides match TRBD1. Specimen: unsorted PBMCs, collected roughly 6.3 years after starting antiretroviral therapy. The clonotype originates from a man between 25 and 39 years old with HIV. CDR3 in amino acids: CASSPKPGQEVYGYTF. CDR3 DNA sequence: TGTGCCAGCAGCCCCAAGCCGGGACAGGAGGTATATGGCTACACCTTC. The full variable domain, with the rest looked up from reference TRBV7-9 and TRBJ1-2, is DTGVSQNPRHKITKRGQNVTFRCDPISEHNRLYWYRQTLGQGPEFLTYFQNEAQLEKSRLLSDRFSAERPKGSFSTLEIQRTEQGDSAMYLCASSPKPGQEVYGYTFGSGTRLTVV.